Listed here are 15 T cell receptor beta chains from one sample, sequenced in a study of OX40 agonist ivuxolimab in advanced cancers. The repertoire was sequenced with immunoSEQ multiplex PCR; TCRdb's copy has only in-frame clones and lacks some. This sample yields approximately 60,000 clones, of which approximately 86% are seen a single time; 2.8% belongs to the top ten. The sample here was CD4+ or CD8+ T cells sorted from blood, taken in a trial of the OX40 agonist ivuxolimab. These TCRs come from an adult with an advanced solid tumor such as melanoma, head and neck, liver or kidney cancer.

In DNA, the CDR3 is TGTGCCAGCAGCGTCCCCCGGGACATAGACATTCAGTACTTC. Amino acid sequence: CASSVPRDIDIQYF. V usage is TRBV9 and J usage is TRBJ2-4; a weak D match, TRBD1 (6 bases). V was cut by 2 bases and J by 8 bases, with 14 bases left in between. This CDR3 contains 14 residues. Germline loops: CDR1 SGDLS, CDR2 YYNGEE. Together with reference TRBV9 and TRBJ2-4, the CDR3 gives the full variable domain: DSGVTQTPKHLITATGQRVTLRCSPRSGDLSVYWYQQSLDQGLQFLIQYYNGEERAKGNILERFSAQQFPDLHSELNLSSLELGDSALYFCASSVPRDIDIQYFGAGTRLSVL.

The rearrangement uses TRBV7-8 and TRBJ2-7; possible D gene TRBD2, 7 bases. V lost 5 bases and J lost 4, with 21 bases in between. Germline V gives CDR1 SGHVS, CDR2 FQNEAQ. This CDR3 is 16 amino acids long. The CDR3 bases are TGTGCCAGCAGCCTCCGAGGGGAGGGACAACCTTACGAGCAGTACTTC. This sequence encodes CASSLRGEGQPYEQYF.

This rearrangement joins TRBV2 to TRBJ2-1; 11 positions agree with TRBD2. CDR1 SNHLY and CDR2 FYNNEI come from the germline V gene. The V segment lost 6 bases and the J segment 0 bases; nucleotides outside the gene matches: 10. The CDR3 runs 18 residues. This CDR3 is CASSRTSGLLVSYNEQFF. The CDR3 DNA reads TGTGCCAGCAGCCGGACTAGCGGGTTGCTTGTCTCCTACAATGAGCAGTTCTTC.

V is TRBV5-6 and J is TRBJ2-5; D perhaps matches TRBD1 (6 bases). This CDR3 region has 13 residues. The ends were cut back, 4 bases at V and 4 bases at J, with 11 bases in the middle. CDR1 and CDR2 from the germline V gene are SGHDT and YYEEEE. Here the CDR3 reads CASSRTEGETQYF. In nucleotides, the CDR3 is TGTGCCAGCAGCCGGACAGAAGGAGAGACCCAGTACTTC.

The rearrangement links TRBV27 to TRBJ2-4; D possibly uses TRBD1 or TRBD2 (6 bases each). The germline V gene has CDR1 MNHEY and CDR2 SMNVEV (reference sequence). The CDR3 is 14 residues long. V gave up 3 bases and J gave up 7 bases, with 13 bases separating them. The CDR3 spells CASSFRGGLNIQYF. The CDR3 coding sequence is TGTGCCAGCAGTTTCAGGGGAGGTCTTAACATTCAGTACTTC.

The sample holds one count of this clone. The V and J genes are TRBV2 and TRBJ1-3; maybe TRBD1 (5 bases). Deletions cut 6 bases from V and 1 base from J, with 19 bases between. CDR1 is SNHLY, CDR2 FYNNEI, per germline. The CDR3 totals 17 residues. The CDR3 sequence: CASRKEVLRGSGNTIYF. CDR3 DNA: TGTGCCAGCAGGAAGGAAGTGTTAAGGGGATCTGGAAACACCATATATTTT.

The chain has TRBV28 and TRBJ2-4, with TRBD1 matching 8 bases. Looked up from germline, CDR1 is MDHEN and CDR2 is SYDVKM. This CDR3 spans 13 amino acids. J gave up 3 bases and V 6 bases, and 1 base lay outside the gene matches. The CDR3 region has the DNA TGTGCCAGCAGAGACAGGGGCAAAAACATTCAGTACTTC. Its protein product is CASRDRGKNIQYF.

The rearrangement joins TRBV5-1 to TRBJ2-3; the match to TRBD2 covers 12 bases. The CDR3 extends over 14 amino acids. The V segment lost 4 bases and the J segment 6 bases; nucleotides outside the gene matches: 3. Germline-derived CDR1 and CDR2 are SGHRS and YFSETQ. CDR3 residues: CASSPGTSGDTQYF. The CDR3, as DNA: TGCGCCAGCAGCCCAGGGACTAGCGGGGATACGCAGTATTTT. Full variable domain (missing parts from reference TRBV5-1 and TRBJ2-3): KAGVTQTPRYLIKTRGQQVTLSCSPISGHRSVSWYQQTPGQGLQFLFEYFSETQRNKGNFPGRFSGRQFSNSRSEMNVSTLELGDSALYLCASSPGTSGDTQYFGPGTRLTVL.

Concerning this clone: The germline gene is not matched at one end of the junction; a read error may be the cause. The sample carries other DNA sequences with the same CDR3. This chain connects TRBV2 to TRBJ2-5, with 7 bases that match TRBD2. The germline V gene has CDR1 SNHLY and CDR2 FYNNEI. The CDR3 is 13 amino acids. The CDR3 region is CATSTERDGTQYF. DNA of the CDR3: TGTGCCACCAGTACTGAGCGGGACGGGACCCAATACTTC.

The chain employs TRBV4-2 and TRBJ1-6; D is unclear. The germline V gene has CDR1 LGHNA and CDR2 YNFKEQ. The ends were cut back, 4 bases at V and 9 bases at J, with 16 bases in the middle. The CDR3 is 15 amino acids. CDR3 protein: CASSRPGPRGSPLHF. DNA of the CDR3: TGTGCCAGCAGCCGGCCGGGTCCTCGGGGTTCACCCCTCCACTTT.

A few counts support this clone. The rearrangement joins TRBV11-1 to TRBJ2-1, with 8 nucleotides matching TRBD1. Germline loops: CDR1 SGHAT, CDR2 FQDESV (reference sequence). V trimming: 6 bases; J trimming: 7 bases; junction bases outside the gene matches: 2. The CDR3 totals 12 residues. The CDR3 sequence: CASRTGVNEQFF. The CDR3 DNA follows: TGTGCCAGCAGGACAGGGGTTAATGAGCAGTTCTTC.

The rearrangement links TRBV6-5 to TRBJ2-3; 7 bases agree with TRBD2. Trimming at V came to 6 bases and at J to 5 bases, leaving 8 bases not matched to a gene. CDR1 and CDR2 from the germline V gene are MNHEY and SVGAGI. The CDR3 runs to 14 residues. CDR3 region: CASSWTSFVDTQYF. CDR3 nucleotide sequence: TGTGCCAGCAGCTGGACTAGTTTTGTAGATACGCAGTATTTT.

V gene TRBV29-1 combines with J gene TRBJ2-3; the D gene is possibly TRBD2 (6 bases). Germline V gene sequence: CDR1 SQVTM, CDR2 ANQGSEA. V lost 5 bases, J lost 2 bases, and 11 bases lay in between. CDR3 length equals 13 residues. CDR3 region: CSVRGRITDTQYF. DNA of the CDR3: TGCAGCGTTAGAGGGAGGATCACAGATACGCAGTATTTT.

CDR3 nucleotides: TGCGCCAGCAGCCGGACACGAGCAACTAATGAAAAACTGTTTTTT. Translated, it gives CASSRTRATNEKLFF. The V gene is TRBV4-3, the J gene TRBJ1-4; maybe TRBD1 (5 bases). The CDR3 totals 15 residues. V was shortened by 4 bases and J by 0 bases, with 9 bases between the two germline ends. From germline, CDR1 is LGHNA and CDR2 YSLEER.

The chain carries TRBV30 and TRBJ2-3, with 8 bases fitting TRBD2. CDR1 and CDR2 from the germline V gene are GTSNPN and SVGIG (reference sequence). J was trimmed by 0 bases and V by 3 bases; bases with no gene match: 5. This CDR3 region has 15 residues. For the CDR3, the DNA is TGTGCCTGGAGCTTCAGCGGGGGAAGCACAGATACGCAGTATTTT. Protein product: CAWSFSGGSTDTQYF.